This T cell receptor (beta chain) was recovered during a study of Graves' ophthalmopathy and Graves' hyperthyroidism. Study background: Specimen type is peripheral blood, obtained at initial diagnosis before any treatment.

Whole-study results and caveats: Most thyroid clonotypes expanded beyond 0.001 frequency were also found in blood.

As for this clonotype: Its antigen is still unknown.

Transcripts of RNA were the source for amplifying TCR beta CDR3 regions. Amplification began with first-round RT-PCR using HTBI primers, then second-round multiplex PCR was performed. Each CDR3 protein is one row after TCRdb ran MiXCR on the multiplex PCR reads. The table has some 160,000 distinct CDR3 sequences, 35% to 45% seen once. Orbital computed tomography and thyroid ultrasound, along with TRAb, serum thyroxine and clinical symptoms, underpinned diagnosis. The CDR3 has 16 amino acids. The V gene's germline CDR1 is SGHAT and CDR2 FQNNGV. V lost 7 bases to trimming and J lost 4 bases; unmatched junction nucleotides: 12.

Specimen: peripheral blood. The rearrangement joins TRBV11-2 to TRBJ2-1; 8 bases are a match to TRBD2. The TCR originated in a man aged 25 to 40 with Graves' ophthalmopathy. CDR3 amino acids: CASNLGAAGGYNEQFF. Here the CDR3 DNA reads TGTGCCAGCAACCTGGGGGCCGCGGGGGGTTACAATGAGCAGTTCTTC. Variable domain in full (rest from reference TRBV11-2 and TRBJ2-1): EAGVAQSPRYKIIEKRQSVAFWCNPISGHATLYWYQQILGQGPKLLIQFQNNGVVDDSQLPKDRFSAERLKGVDSTLKIQPAKLEDSAVYLCASNLGAAGGYNEQFFGPGTRLTVL.